The next 10 T cell receptor beta chains were all read from a single sample in a study of shared clonotypes between healthy human individuals. CD45RO-negative, CCR7-positively selected cells formed the naive CD8 fraction, excluding terminally differentiated effector memory CD45RA+ cells. The method was immunoSEQ multiplex PCR; TCRdb's version includes in-frame clones alone and lacks a portion of them. Among nearly 600,000 clones, nearly 97% were seen once, and the ten largest hold 0.11%. Sequencing was carried out using naive CD8+ T cells sorted from blood. The receptor set was obtained from a woman in her twenties or thirties in good health.

The chain uses TRBV2 and TRBJ2-1; 8 bases map to TRBD2. The CDR3 consists of 16 residues. CDR1 is SNHLY and CDR2 is FYNNEI in the germline V gene. With 6 bases clipped from V and 6 bases from J, the junction kept 13 bases outside the gene matches. The CDR3, as DNA: TGTGCCAGCAGGGAGATGGGTCCCGGGAGGGGCAATGAGCAGTTCTTC. It codes for CASREMGPGRGNEQFF.

The rearrangement uses TRBV5-1 and TRBJ2-1, with D perhaps TRBD1 (5 bases). Trimming shortened V by 0 bases and J by 7 bases, and 11 bases separated the two germline ends. This CDR3 region has 14 residues. Germline assignment: CDR1 SGHRS and CDR2 YFSETQ. The CDR3, as DNA: TGCGCCAGCAGCTTGGAGCAGGGCTGGAATGAGCAGTTCTTC. Translation gives CASSLEQGWNEQFF. Supplemented by reference TRBV5-1 and TRBJ2-1, the full variable domain reads KAGVTQTPRYLIKTRGQQVTLSCSPISGHRSVSWYQQTPGQGLQFLFEYFSETQRNKGNFPGRFSGRQFSNSRSEMNVSTLELGDSALYLCASSLEQGWNEQFFGPGTRLTVL.

The gene calls are TRBV19 and TRBJ2-2; 10 positions agree with TRBD2. CDR1 LNHDA and CDR2 SQIVND come from the germline V gene (reference sequence). The CDR3 consists of 16 residues. V lost 1 base, J lost 1 base, and 0 bases stayed unmatched. CDR3 protein: CASSIGTSGNTGELFF. CDR3 sequence (DNA): TGTGCCAGTAGTATAGGGACTAGCGGGAACACCGGGGAGCTGTTTTTT.

The chain uses TRBV5-1 and TRBJ2-1; 7 nucleotides agree with TRBD2. V trimming: 6 bases; J trimming: 4 bases; junction bases outside the gene matches: 13. Germline CDR1 and CDR2: SGHRS and YFSETQ. This CDR3 is 16 amino acids long. In DNA, the CDR3 is TGCGCCAGCACCCTCTCCCCGGGCGGGAGTTACAATGAGCAGTTCTTC. This encodes CASTLSPGGSYNEQFF.

The rearrangement joins TRBV27 to TRBJ2-1; no definite D call. The CDR3 covers 14 residues. The germline gives CDR1 MNHEY, CDR2 SMNVEV (reference sequence). V was shortened by 1 base and J by 3 bases, with 7 bases between the two germline ends. As DNA, the CDR3 is TGTGCCAGCAGTTTATGGCGTAGCTACAATGAGCAGTTCTTC. It translates to CASSLWRSYNEQFF.

This CDR3 reads CASSTRQGTEEQYF. The DNA for the CDR3 is TGTGCCAGCAGCACCCGACAGGGAACGGAAGAGCAGTACTTC. The V call is TRBV7-2, the J call TRBJ2-7, with TRBD1 matching over 7 bases. V was clipped by 5 bases and J by 7 bases; unmatched bases: 11. The CDR3 has 14 residues. CDR1 is SGHTA and CDR2 is FQGNSA in the germline V gene.

This clone was seen a single time. The chain couples TRBV14 to TRBJ1-1; tentatively, D is TRBD1 (5 bases). The CDR3 length is 15 residues. V lost 0 bases and J lost 3, with 11 bases in between. Germline assignment: CDR1 SGHDN and CDR2 FVKESK. The CDR3 here is CASSQEGASDTEAFF. The CDR3 DNA reads as TGTGCCAGCAGCCAAGAAGGGGCCTCTGACACTGAAGCTTTCTTT.

The rearrangement links TRBV11-1 to TRBJ2-3; 8 bases are a match to TRBD1. CDR1 is SGHAT and CDR2 is FQDESV in the germline V gene (reference sequence). This CDR3 region has 17 residues. The J segment lost 2 bases and the V segment lost 5 bases, leaving 12 bases of the junction unmatched. The DNA of the CDR3 is TGTGCCAGCAGCCTCAGGACAGGGTGGTCCCTCACAGATACGCAGTATTTT. Translated, it gives CASSLRTGWSLTDTQYF.

J is TRBJ2-5 and V is TRBV27; possibly TRBD1 or TRBD2 for D (5 bases each). CDR1 MNHEY and CDR2 SMNVEV come from the germline V gene (reference sequence). The CDR3 is 17 amino acids. V was clipped by 5 bases and J by 3 bases, with 22 bases between them. As DNA, the CDR3 is TGTGCCAGCAGTCCACCCGGGCAGCGAGGGGCAAAAGAGACCCAGTACTTC. This gives the protein CASSPPGQRGAKETQYF.

The V and J genes are TRBV6-1 and TRBJ2-7; 10 bases agree with TRBD2. The CDR3 length is 14 residues. V trimming: 4 bases; J trimming: 5 bases; junction bases outside the gene matches: 5. The germline V gene has CDR1 MNHNS and CDR2 SASEGT. Here the CDR3 DNA reads TGTGCCAGCAGTGGGGTAGCGGGAGGAAACGAGCAGTACTTC. It yields the protein CASSGVAGGNEQYF.